These 27 T cell receptor beta chains came from one sample sequenced in a study of cytomegalovirus exposure and HLA in healthy donors. PCR was performed using 60 Vbeta and 13 Jbeta primers. Profiled with immunoSEQ multiplex PCR; TCRdb holds only in-frame clones, not every one. The sample data list about 130,000 clones. Input material: PBMCs. The receptors derive from a man aged 25-45 years in good health and CMV-seronegative.

This chain joins TRBV5-8 and TRBJ1-6, with D possibly TRBD1 on 5 matching bases. CDR1 and CDR2 from the germline V gene are SGHTS and YDEGEE. Deletions cut 4 bases from V and 0 bases from J, with 23 bases between. CDR3 length: 20 amino acids. DNA for the CDR3: TGTGCCAGCAGCACAAGGGGAAAGGGTCGTTTAAGCTCCTATAATTCACCCCTCCACTTT. Translated: CASSTRGKGRLSSYNSPLHF.

The chain carries TRBV13 and TRBJ2-7; 9 nucleotides line up with TRBD2. CDR3 length: 15 amino acids. The ends lost 2 bases at V and 5 bases at J; junction bases unmatched: 7. Looked up from germline, CDR1 is PRHDT and CDR2 is FYEKMQ (reference sequence). The CDR3 nucleotides are TGTGCCAGCAGCTTATCAAGCGGGGGGAAACACGAGCAGTACTTC. Its protein product is CASSLSSGGKHEQYF.

The V call is TRBV28, the J call TRBJ1-2; 12 bases are a match to TRBD1. Germline V gives CDR1 MDHEN, CDR2 SYDVKM. The CDR3 totals 17 residues. V shed 4 bases and J 6 bases; nucleotides not matched to a gene: 12. CDR3 amino acids: CASSSTGTGGGGDGYTF. CDR3 DNA sequence: TGTGCCAGCAGTTCAACCGGGACAGGGGGCGGCGGGGATGGCTACACCTTC.

The chain has TRBV9 and TRBJ2-2, with D possibly being TRBD2 (5 bases). The germline V and J ends were trimmed by 0 bases and 8 bases, with 20 bases remaining between them. Germline values: CDR1 SGDLS, CDR2 YYNGEE. This CDR3 is 17 amino acids long. In nucleotides, the CDR3 is TGTGCCAGCAGCGTAGTAGGGAGTGGGAGTGCAAAAGGGGAGCTGTTTTTT. Its translation: CASSVVGSGSAKGELFF.

This chain connects TRBV7-3 to TRBJ2-1, with 7 positions matching TRBD2. J lost 7 bases, V lost 7 bases, and 4 bases had no gene match. This CDR3 spans 12 amino acids. CDR1 is SGHTA, CDR2 FQGTGA, per germline. The CDR3 DNA reads TGTGCCAGCACCGGACTAGAAAATGAGCAGTTCTTC. Amino acids: CASTGLENEQFF.

The chain has TRBV5-6 and TRBJ2-7; 7 bases are a match to TRBD1. V dropped 3 bases and J dropped 4; count of bases not matched to a gene: 13. The CDR3 spans 16 residues. CDR1 and CDR2 from the germline V gene are SGHDT and YYEEEE. The CDR3 here is CASSSPVRDSTYEQYF. The CDR3 DNA sequence: TGTGCCAGCAGCTCACCAGTACGGGACAGTACTTACGAGCAGTACTTC.

The chain couples TRBV7-2 to TRBJ2-1; a weak D match, TRBD1 (6 bases). Germline V CDR1 and CDR2: SGHTA, FQGNSA. The CDR3 consists of 16 residues. V lost 4 bases, J lost 5 bases, and 18 bases lay in between. CDR3 bases: TGTGCCAGCAGCTCCGGACAGCTAGCTCTCGACAATGAGCAGTTCTTC. This codes for CASSSGQLALDNEQFF.

The DNA for the CDR3 is TGTGCCAGCAGCCGACAGGGGGTCCAAGAGACCCAGTACTTC. The encoded protein is CASSRQGVQETQYF. The J gene is TRBJ2-5, the V gene TRBV7-9; TRBD1 matches at 9 bases. V shed 5 bases and J 1 base; nucleotides not matched to a gene: 2. This CDR3 has 14 residues. CDR1 SEHNR and CDR2 FQNEAQ come from the germline V gene (reference sequence).

The chain has TRBV4-1 and TRBJ2-7; 7 bases agree with TRBD1. The trim removed 4 bases at V and 6 bases at J, leaving 15 bases unmatched. CDR1 is MGHRA, CDR2 YSYEKL, per germline. The CDR3 has 16 residues. The CDR3 DNA reads TGCGCCAGCAGCCCGATTTTAGGACAGGAGAGACCCGAGCAGTACTTC. Translating it yields CASSPILGQERPEQYF.

The gene calls are TRBV19 and TRBJ2-5, with 10 bases that match TRBD1. The last part of the DNA fits TRBJ2-7 better; the J call may be wrong. This CDR3 is built from 16 residues. Germline lookup yields CDR1 LNHDA and CDR2 SQIVND (reference sequence). In DNA form, the CDR3 reads TGTGCCAGTAGTATCAGGTCTGGGACAGGGGTCGCCGAGCAGTACTTC. It translates to CASSIRSGTGVAEQYF.

This chain uses TRBV9 with TRBJ1-5; possible D gene TRBD1, 6 bases. Trimming took off 0 bases at V and 4 bases at J, with 11 bases between the two ends. Germline V gene lookup returns CDR1 SGDLS and CDR2 YYNGEE. This CDR3 is built from 15 residues. CDR3 sequence reads: CASSVDGTRNQPQHF. Here the CDR3 DNA reads TGTGCCAGCAGCGTAGACGGGACACGAAATCAGCCCCAGCATTTT. Based on the CDR3 plus reference TRBV9 and TRBJ1-5, the full variable domain is DSGVTQTPKHLITATGQRVTLRCSPRSGDLSVYWYQQSLDQGLQFLIQYYNGEERAKGNILERFSAQQFPDLHSELNLSSLELGDSALYFCASSVDGTRNQPQHFGDGTRLSIL.

J is TRBJ2-7 and V is TRBV19; 12 positions match TRBD1. V was pared by 5 bases and J by 8 bases, with 10 bases of the junction left unmatched. This CDR3 region has 15 residues. The germline gives CDR1 LNHDA, CDR2 SQIVND (reference sequence). The CDR3 coding sequence is TGTGCCAGTAGTGATCCGGGACAGGGGGCTGACAAGCAGTACTTC. This sequence encodes CASSDPGQGADKQYF.

CDR3 in amino acids: CAWSLGTSSTTDTQYF. For the CDR3, the DNA is TGTGCCTGGAGTTTGGGGACTAGCTCCACGACGGATACGCAGTATTTT. This chain joins TRBV30 and TRBJ2-3, with 9 bases aligning to TRBD2. Trimming cost V 2 bases and J 6 bases; bases outside gene matches: 12. The CDR3 totals 16 residues. The germline V gene encodes CDR1 GTSNPN and CDR2 SVGIG (reference sequence).

This chain connects TRBV4-1 to TRBJ1-6; 7 positions agree with TRBD1. Trimming took 1 base from V and 5 from J; bases not matched to a gene: 5. CDR3 length equals 16 residues. The germline CDR1 and CDR2 sequences are MGHRA and YSYEKL. The CDR3 DNA is TGCGCCAGCAGCCAAGTTTCCGGGACAGATAATTCACCCCTCCACTTT. Translated, it gives CASSQVSGTDNSPLHF.

J is TRBJ1-1 and V is TRBV7-9, with D perhaps matching TRBD1 (6 bases). The CDR3 is made up of 15 amino acids. Germline CDR1 is SEHNR and CDR2 is FQNEAQ (reference sequence). Between the trimmed V and J ends, which lost 5 bases and 1 base, there was a span of 14 bases. The DNA of the CDR3 is TGTGCCAGCAGCCCGCAAGGGGGTTGGAACACTGAAGCTTTCTTT. Encoded protein: CASSPQGGWNTEAFF.

The chain couples TRBV6-1 to TRBJ1-4; TRBD1 matches at 7 bases. With V trimmed by 4 bases and J by 4 bases, 12 bases remained unmatched. This CDR3 is built from 17 residues. Germline-derived CDR1 and CDR2 are MNHNS and SASEGT. The CDR3 loop reads CASSGAGTAEVNEKLFF. Here the CDR3 DNA reads TGTGCCAGCAGTGGTGCCGGGACAGCGGAGGTTAATGAAAAACTGTTTTTT.

This chain uses TRBV29-1 with TRBJ2-1, with TRBD2 matching 8 bases. The germline gives CDR1 SQVTM, CDR2 ANQGSEA. With V trimmed by 7 bases and J by 4 bases, 9 bases remained unmatched. The CDR3 contains 14 residues. The CDR3 reads CSAMSGSRYNEQFF. Here the CDR3 DNA reads TGCAGCGCCATGAGCGGGAGCCGGTACAATGAGCAGTTCTTC.

The chain carries TRBV2 and TRBJ1-1; possibly TRBD1 for D (6 bases). The CDR3 covers 14 residues. CDR1 SNHLY and CDR2 FYNNEI come from the germline V gene. With 6 bases removed from V and 5 bases from J, the gap between germline ends came to 16 bases. The CDR3 spells CASSEIQGKTEAFF. The CDR3 DNA sequence: TGTGCCAGCAGCGAGATCCAGGGGAAAACTGAAGCTTTCTTT.

The chain is built from TRBV7-9 and TRBJ2-1; D is perhaps TRBD2 (5 bases). With 5 bases removed from V and 7 bases from J, the gap between germline ends came to 18 bases. CDR1 and CDR2 (germline): SEHNR, FQNEAQ (reference sequence). CDR3 length: 15 residues. This CDR3 is CASSPRGLGWNEQFF. CDR3 nucleotide sequence: TGTGCCAGCAGCCCCCGAGGGCTGGGGTGGAATGAGCAGTTCTTC.

The chain links TRBV7-9 to TRBJ2-7; unclear D gene. The V end was cut by 7 bases, the J end by 2 bases, with 15 bases between. CDR1 is SEHNR and CDR2 is FQNEAQ in the germline V gene (reference sequence). The CDR3 length is 14 residues. DNA for the CDR3: TGTGCCAGCACCCCTATGGGCAATCCCTACGAGCAGTACTTC. It encodes CASTPMGNPYEQYF.

This chain joins TRBV7-9 and TRBJ2-1, with TRBD2 identical over 9 bases. The germline gives CDR1 SEHNR, CDR2 FQNEAQ (reference sequence). J lost 4 bases, V lost 1 base, and 5 bases had no gene match. CDR3 size: 16 residues. The CDR3 reads CASSLVLAGGYNEQFF. The CDR3 nucleotides read TGTGCCAGCAGCTTAGTCTTGGCGGGGGGGTACAATGAGCAGTTCTTC.

The chain is built from TRBV7-9 and TRBJ1-2; 9 positions agree with TRBD1. After removal of 3 bases from V and 4 bases from J, the junction contained 6 bases not matched to a gene. CDR3 length: 15 residues. CDR1 is SEHNR, CDR2 FQNEAQ, per germline (reference sequence). The CDR3 sequence is CASSFGTGSAYGYTF. The CDR3 DNA reads as TGTGCCAGCAGCTTTGGGACAGGGTCGGCCTATGGCTACACCTTC.

The gene calls are TRBV27 and TRBJ2-7, with 12 bases that match TRBD2. CDR1 and CDR2 (germline): MNHEY, SMNVEV (reference sequence). The CDR3 length is 18 residues. V was pared by 1 base and J by 7 bases, with 14 bases of the junction left unmatched. Here the CDR3 DNA reads TGTGCCAGCAGTTTATTCGGGCTAGCGGGAGGGCCTGCGGGAGAGCAGTACTTC. Its protein is CASSLFGLAGGPAGEQYF.

CDR3 amino acids: CASSFGAGASNEQFF. The CDR3 DNA reads TGCGCCAGCAGCTTTGGGGCGGGAGCTTCAAATGAGCAGTTCTTC. The J gene is TRBJ2-1, the V gene TRBV5-1, with 7 nucleotides matching TRBD2. The V gene's germline CDR1 is SGHRS and CDR2 YFSETQ. J gave up 7 bases and V 2 bases, and 9 bases lay outside the gene matches. The CDR3 contains 15 residues.

The chain employs TRBV9 and TRBJ2-3; TRBD2 matches at 11 bases. With V trimmed by 0 bases and J by 4 bases, 10 bases remained unmatched. The germline V gene encodes CDR1 SGDLS and CDR2 YYNGEE. This CDR3 is 18 amino acids long. CDR3 sequence reads: CASSVGTSGSTRADTQYF. Here the CDR3 DNA reads TGTGCCAGCAGCGTAGGTACTAGCGGGAGCACAAGGGCAGATACGCAGTATTTT.

The CDR3 region has the DNA TGTGCCAGCGGGCTATCGAAAGGGGGCAATCAGCCCCAGCATTTT. Its translation: CASGLSKGGNQPQHF. This chain joins TRBV2 and TRBJ1-5, with TRBD1 as a possible D gene (5 bases). Germline CDR1 is SNHLY and CDR2 is FYNNEI. CDR3 length: 15 residues. V gave up 8 bases and J gave up 2 bases, with 16 bases separating them.

The chain combines TRBV18 with TRBJ2-1; 14 bases line up with TRBD2. The CDR3 totals 16 residues. Germline-derived CDR1 and CDR2 are KGHSH and LQKENI. V shed 6 bases and J 8 bases; nucleotides not matched to a gene: 9. The DNA of the CDR3 is TGTGCCAGCTCTCCCCCGGGACTAGCGGGAGTGGATGAGCAGTTCTTC. Translation gives CASSPPGLAGVDEQFF.